Listed below are T cell receptor beta chains from one sample, sequenced in a study of neoadjuvant anti-PD-1 for oral cavity cancer. Using immunoSEQ multiplex PCR, the repertoire was profiled, and TCRdb retains in-frame clones only, with some absent. This table holds 35,000 to 50,000 clones, approximately 80% found once. Sequencing used PBMCs, obtained after nivolumab (anti-PD-1) treatment. These receptors originate from a person aged 40-85 years with oral cavity squamous cell carcinoma. CDR3s include the opening cysteine and the closing phenylalanine or tryptophan. Each record gives: V gene, J gene, D gene, clone size, CDR3 protein, CDR3 DNA. D genes are given only for firm matches. Size is stated for part of the rows, as once, few or many counts, or as a class when the clone is expanded.

TRBV5-1,TRBJ1-1,.,.,CASSSQAGVKPPEAFF,TGCGCCAGCAGCAGCCAGGCGGGGGTCAAACCCCCTGAAGCTTTCTTT
TRBV5-4,TRBJ1-6,.,.,CASSATGQGLAPLHF,TGTGCCAGCAGCGCGACAGGCCAGGGCCTTGCACCCCTCCACTTT
TRBV30,TRBJ1-5,.,few,CAWSGSGREPQHF,TGTGCCTGGAGTGGTAGCGGGAGGGAGCCCCAGCATTTT
TRBV28,TRBJ2-6,.,once,CASRGGFSGANVLTF,TGTGCCAGCAGAGGGGGATTCTCTGGGGCCAACGTCCTGACTTTC
TRBV28,TRBJ2-3,.,.,CASSFKGNTDTQYF,TGTGCCAGCAGTTTCAAAGGCAACACAGATACGCAGTATTTT
TRBV6-4,TRBJ2-3,TRBD2,.,CASGRGGPTDTQYF,TGTGCCAGTGGGAGGGGCGGCCCCACAGATACGCAGTATTTT
TRBV7-8,TRBJ2-7,TRBD1,few,CASSPGQGTRTYEQYF,TGTGCCAGCAGCCCCGGACAGGGGACGAGAACCTACGAGCAGTACTTC
TRBV10-1,TRBJ2-7,TRBD2,.,CASSEAGTSGEQYF,TGCGCCAGCAGTGAGGCCGGGACTAGCGGCGAGCAGTACTTC
TRBV7-9,TRBJ1-2,TRBD1,.,CASSSDRVGYGYTF,TGTGCCAGCAGCTCAGACAGGGTAGGGTATGGCTACACCTTC
TRBV27,TRBJ2-7,.,.,CASSLKWRESYEQYF,TGTGCCAGCAGTTTAAAGTGGAGGGAATCCTACGAGCAGTACTTC
TRBV27,TRBJ1-4,.,.,CASRSSGANEKLFF,TGTGCCAGCAGGTCATCAGGGGCTAATGAAAAACTGTTTTTT
TRBV7-9,TRBJ1-5,TRBD1,.,CASSQDRGNQPQHF,TGTGCCAGCAGTCAGGACAGGGGCAATCAGCCCCAGCATTTT
TRBV6-1,TRBJ1-1,.,.,CASPALVGTEAFF,TGTGCCAGCCCAGCCTTAGTAGGCACTGAAGCTTTCTTT
TRBV6-6,TRBJ2-2,.,.,CASSAGRTGELFF,TGTGCCAGCAGTGCAGGAAGAACCGGGGAGCTGTTTTTT
TRBV10-1,TRBJ2-7,.,.,CASSDGDEQYF,TGCGCCAGCAGTGACGGGGACGAGCAGTACTTC
TRBV10-3,TRBJ2-6,.,.,CAISEKGTGANVLTF,TGTGCCATCAGTGAAAAAGGGACTGGGGCCAACGTCCTGACTTTC
TRBV27,TRBJ2-2,TRBD2,.,CASSPTGTSSNTGELFF,TGTGCCAGCAGTCCCACCGGGACTAGCTCGAACACCGGGGAGCTGTTTTTT
TRBV11-2,TRBJ1-6,.,once,CASSLGRTARDSPLHF,TGTGCCAGCAGCTTAGGAAGGACAGCCAGAGATTCACCCCTCCACTTT
TRBV18,TRBJ2-5,.,.,CASSPQSREETQYF,TGTGCCAGCTCACCGCAAAGTAGAGAAGAGACCCAGTACTTC
TRBV21-1,TRBJ2-2,.,.,CASRDRGFAGELFF,TGTGCCAGCCGGGACAGGGGTTTTGCCGGGGAGCTGTTTTTT
TRBV29-1,TRBJ2-6,.,.,CSVGLGGSGANVLTF,TGCAGCGTCGGCCTGGGGGGCTCTGGGGCCAACGTCCTGACTTTC
TRBV6-1,TRBJ1-5,.,.,CASSQDRNNQPQHF,TGTGCCAGCAGTCAGGACAGAAACAATCAGCCCCAGCATTTT
TRBV5-1,TRBJ2-3,TRBD1,.,CASSLGRGLTSTDTQYF,TGCGCCAGCAGCTTGGGCAGGGGGCTAACTAGCACAGATACGCAGTATTTT
TRBV6-1,TRBJ1-5,.,.,CASSENWQQPQHF,TGTGCCAGCAGTGAAAACTGGCAGCAGCCCCAGCATTTT
TRBV25-1,TRBJ1-6,TRBD1,.,CASSPGTGWNSPLHF,TGTGCCAGCAGCCCAGGGACAGGGTGGAATTCACCCCTCCACTTT
TRBV6-5,TRBJ1-3,.,.,CASMAGRYSGNTIYF,TGTGCCAGCATGGCGGGCAGATATTCTGGAAACACCATATATTTT